The clone carrying this T cell receptor (beta chain) was seen many times. Its antigen remains unknown. This specimen belongs to a study of molecular identifiers for immune sequencing clone quantification. TCRdb passed the PCR reads through MiXCR, listing each CDR3 protein once. This sample has more than 250,000 distinct CDR3 sequences, with about a fifth found just once. V lost 2 bases, J lost 3 bases, and 5 bases stayed unmatched. CDR1 and CDR2 from the germline V gene are LNHNV and YYDKDF (reference sequence). This CDR3 region has 15 residues. Using a CD8+CD4-CCR7+CD45RA+ phenotype, naive CD8 T cells were sorted. Study outcomes and limitations: With a barcode shared among identical TCR molecules, highly expanded clone sizes could be underestimated. Over 98% of effector molecules, but under 1% in naive cells, were held by clones with more than 20 RNA copies. Spike-in Jurkat TCR RNA from a single cell reportedly registered among roughly 1.1 million naive cells.

This chain links TRBV15 with TRBJ2-7, with 9 bases identical to TRBD1. Sequenced sample: naive CD8+ T cells from blood, with Jurkat cell RNA spiked in. Subset described: FACS-sorted CD8+CD4-CCR7+CD45RA+ naive T cells. This clonotype originated in a human donor in good health. Some libraries in this study had Jurkat cell RNA spiked in. CDR3 protein: CATSRQDRGSYEQYF. DNA for the CDR3: TGTGCCACCAGCAGACAGGACAGGGGAAGCTACGAGCAGTACTTC.